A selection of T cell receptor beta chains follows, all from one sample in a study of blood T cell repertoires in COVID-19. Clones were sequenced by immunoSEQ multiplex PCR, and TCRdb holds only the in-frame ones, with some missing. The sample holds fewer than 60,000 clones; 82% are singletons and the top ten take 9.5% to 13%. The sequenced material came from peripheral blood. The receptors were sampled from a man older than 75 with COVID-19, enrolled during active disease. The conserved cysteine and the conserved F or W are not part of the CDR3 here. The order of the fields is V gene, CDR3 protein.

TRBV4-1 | ASSRREGGISETQY
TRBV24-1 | ATSVETGKGYEQY
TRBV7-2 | ASSVRNSPLH
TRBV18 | ASSPPTDRTEAF
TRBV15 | ATSRDQGDGYT
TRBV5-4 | ASLRRGAAKNIQY
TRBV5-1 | ASSPGDRNSYNEQF
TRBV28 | ASNPLAGGLSSYNEQF
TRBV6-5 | ASSYRSGVNEKLF
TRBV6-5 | ASRRLDSYEQY
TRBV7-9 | ASVLDTDTQY
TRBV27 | ASSQMGGGGTEAF
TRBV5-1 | ASSLGSGNEQF
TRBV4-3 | ASSHRGRSNQPQH
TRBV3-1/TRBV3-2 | ASNPEGVRSETQY
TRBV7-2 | ASSFGIQGVGELF
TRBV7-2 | ASSTRVDTEAF
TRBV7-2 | ASSFNRGETQY
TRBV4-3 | ASSLKTGRTNTGELF
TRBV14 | ASSQGTTANNEQF
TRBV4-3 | ASSQGGGEREKLF
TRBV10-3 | AIGTVSYEQY
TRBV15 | ATSRGGSEWGTEAF
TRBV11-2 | ASSLSFTRAPGYT
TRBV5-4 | ASSLTGVDEQF
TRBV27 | ASSFYRVTSNTGELF
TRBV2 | ASSDRGKTQY